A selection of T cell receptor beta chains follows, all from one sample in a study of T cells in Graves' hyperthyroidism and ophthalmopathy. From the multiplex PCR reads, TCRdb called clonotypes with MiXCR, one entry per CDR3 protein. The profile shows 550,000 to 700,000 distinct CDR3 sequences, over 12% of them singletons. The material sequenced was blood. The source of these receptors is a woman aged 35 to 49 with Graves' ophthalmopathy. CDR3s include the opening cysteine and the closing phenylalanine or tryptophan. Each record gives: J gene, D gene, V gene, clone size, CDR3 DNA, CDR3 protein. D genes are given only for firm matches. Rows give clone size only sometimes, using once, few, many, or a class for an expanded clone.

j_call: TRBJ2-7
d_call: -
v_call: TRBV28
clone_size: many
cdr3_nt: TGTGCCAGCAGCACCTATACCTCCTACGAGCAGTACTTC
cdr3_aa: CASSTYTSYEQYF

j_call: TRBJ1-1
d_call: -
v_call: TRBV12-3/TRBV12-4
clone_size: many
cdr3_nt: TGTGCCAGCAGTCCTATGGTGACACTGACTGAAGCTTTCTTT
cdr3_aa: CASSPMVTLTEAFF

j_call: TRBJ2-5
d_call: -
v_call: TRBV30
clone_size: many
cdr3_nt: TGTGCCTGGAGTGATGGAGAGACCCAGTACTTC
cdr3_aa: CAWSDGETQYF

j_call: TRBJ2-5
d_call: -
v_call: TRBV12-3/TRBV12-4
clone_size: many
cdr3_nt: TGTGCCAGCAGTTTAGGGGTAGGCCGAAGACAAGAGACCCAGTACTTC
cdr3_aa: CASSLGVGRRQETQYF

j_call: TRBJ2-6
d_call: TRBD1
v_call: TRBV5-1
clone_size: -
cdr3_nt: TGCGCCAGCAGCATCGGACAGGGCTCTGGGGCCAACGTCCTGACTTTC
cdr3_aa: CASSIGQGSGANVLTF

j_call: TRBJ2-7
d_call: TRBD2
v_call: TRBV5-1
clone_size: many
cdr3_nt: TGCGCCAGCAGCATAGATATAGCGGGAGGGCTCAACTACGAGCAGTACTTC
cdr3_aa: CASSIDIAGGLNYEQYF

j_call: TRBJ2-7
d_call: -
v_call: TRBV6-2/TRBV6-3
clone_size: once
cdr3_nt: TGTGCCTCACAGGGTTTTCACGAGCAGTACTTC
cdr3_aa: CASQGFHEQYF

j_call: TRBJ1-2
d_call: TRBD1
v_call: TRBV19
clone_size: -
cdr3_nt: TGTGCCAGTAGTCCAAGACAGGGAGGATATGGCTACACCTTC
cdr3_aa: CASSPRQGGYGYTF

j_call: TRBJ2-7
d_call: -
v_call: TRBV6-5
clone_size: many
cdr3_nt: TGTGCCAGCTCCGGACTGCTCTCCTACGAGCAGTACTTC
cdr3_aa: CASSGLLSYEQYF

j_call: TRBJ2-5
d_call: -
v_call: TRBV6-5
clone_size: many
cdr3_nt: TGTGCCAGCTCCTTCACAGGGCAAGAGACCCAGTACTTC
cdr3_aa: CASSFTGQETQYF

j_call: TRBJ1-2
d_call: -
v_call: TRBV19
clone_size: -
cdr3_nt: TGTGCCAGTACCAATTTAGGGATTACCTATGGCTACACCTTC
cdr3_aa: CASTNLGITYGYTF

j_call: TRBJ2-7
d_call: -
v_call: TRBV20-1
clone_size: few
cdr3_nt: TGCAGGGTAGCGGACCCTAGCTCCTACGAGCAGTACTTC
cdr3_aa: CRVADPSSYEQYF

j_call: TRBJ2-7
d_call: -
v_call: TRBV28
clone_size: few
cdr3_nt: TGTGCCAGCAGTTTTCCCCGGGAGGGACAGGAGTCCTACGAGCAGTACTTC
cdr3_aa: CASSFPREGQESYEQYF

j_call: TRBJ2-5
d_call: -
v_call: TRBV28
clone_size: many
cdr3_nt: TGTGCCAGCAGACGACAGGCGACTCTTTTCCAAGAGACCCAGTACTTC
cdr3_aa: CASRRQATLFQETQYF

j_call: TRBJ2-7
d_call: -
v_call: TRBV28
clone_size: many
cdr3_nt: TGTGCCAGCAGTTTACCCCTATCCTACGAGCAGTACTTC
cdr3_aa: CASSLPLSYEQYF

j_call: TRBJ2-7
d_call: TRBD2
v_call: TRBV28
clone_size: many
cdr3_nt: TGTGCCAGCAGTCCTAGCGGCCTTCCAGGGGAGCAGTACTTC
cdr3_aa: CASSPSGLPGEQYF

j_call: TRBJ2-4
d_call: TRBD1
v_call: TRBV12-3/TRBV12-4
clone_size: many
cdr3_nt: TGTGCCAGCAGCTCCTCCGGGACAGGGAGGGCACTAGCCAAAAACATTCAGTACTTC
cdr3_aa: CASSSSGTGRALAKNIQYF

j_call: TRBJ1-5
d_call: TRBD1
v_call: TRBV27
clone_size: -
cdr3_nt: TGTGCCAGCAGCCCGGGACAGGGCAGTTGGCAGCCCCAGCATTTT
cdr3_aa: CASSPGQGSWQPQHF

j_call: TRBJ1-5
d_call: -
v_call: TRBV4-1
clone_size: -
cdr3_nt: TGCGCCAGCAGCCAAGATCCCAGGGATAGCAATCAGCCCCAGCATTTT
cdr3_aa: CASSQDPRDSNQPQHF

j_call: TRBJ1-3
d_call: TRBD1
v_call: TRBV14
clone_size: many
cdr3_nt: TGTGCCAGCAGCGAACAGGGGGTAATCTCTGGAAACACCATATATTTT
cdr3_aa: CASSEQGVISGNTIYF

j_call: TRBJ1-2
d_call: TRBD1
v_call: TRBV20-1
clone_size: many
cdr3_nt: TGCAGTGGGGACAGTTCCTATGGCTACACCTTC
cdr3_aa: CSGDSSYGYTF

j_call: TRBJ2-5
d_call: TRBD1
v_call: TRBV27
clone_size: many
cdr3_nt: TGTGCCACCTCTGAGGGGGCATCGGGAGAGACCCAGTACTTC
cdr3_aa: CATSEGASGETQYF

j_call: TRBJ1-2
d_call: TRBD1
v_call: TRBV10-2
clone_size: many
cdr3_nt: TGCGCCAGCAGGGCGACAGGGTCTAACTATGGCTACACCTTC
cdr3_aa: CASRATGSNYGYTF

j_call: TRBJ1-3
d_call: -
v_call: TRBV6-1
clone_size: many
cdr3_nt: TGTGCCAGCACCGACTGGGGAAACACCATATATTTT
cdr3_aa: CASTDWGNTIYF

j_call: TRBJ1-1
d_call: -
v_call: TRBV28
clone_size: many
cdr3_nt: TGTGCCAGCGGGACGGACAGCTACTCTGAAGCTTTCTTT
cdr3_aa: CASGTDSYSEAFF

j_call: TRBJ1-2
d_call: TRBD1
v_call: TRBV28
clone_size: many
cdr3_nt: TGTGCCAGCAGACCGGCCGACGACAGGGTTTTAAACTATGGCTACACCTTC
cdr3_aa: CASRPADDRVLNYGYTF

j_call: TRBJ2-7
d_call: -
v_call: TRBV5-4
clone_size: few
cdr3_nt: TGTGCCAGCAGCTTGGATCCCGGGAAAGCCTACGAGCAGTACTTC
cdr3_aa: CASSLDPGKAYEQYF

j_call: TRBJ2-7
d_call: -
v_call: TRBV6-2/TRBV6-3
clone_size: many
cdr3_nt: TGTGCCAGCGGATATTACGAGCAGTACTTC
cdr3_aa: CASGYYEQYF